This is a list of T cell receptor beta chains from one sample in a study of human T cells and chemical hapten exposure. TCRdb re-called the RACE reads with MiXCR, one entry per CDR3 protein. The data hold over 300,000 distinct CDR3 sequences, with less than 6.5% observed a single time. Sequencing was performed on whole blood, taken in connection with sensitization to the hapten diphenylcyclopropenone (DPC). The receptors were gathered from a woman aged 50 to 60 with alopecia areata. Some clones in this sample may be carry-over from other donors' samples. CDR3s include the opening cysteine and the closing phenylalanine or tryptophan. A D gene is named only where the DNA matches it firmly. Clone size appears in some rows only: once, few, many, or a class for an expanded clone.

J gene	D gene	clone size	V gene	CDR3 protein	CDR3 DNA
TRBJ2-6	-	many	TRBV3-1	CASSQVGGSGANVLTF	TGTGCCAGCAGCCAAGTAGGAGGGTCTGGGGCCAACGTCCTGACTTTC
TRBJ2-6	-	-	TRBV7-2	CASSRGGYGANVLTF	TGTGCCAGCAGCCGAGGGGGGTACGGGGCCAACGTCCTGACTTTC
TRBJ2-7	-	few	TRBV28	CASSLSGSLSDEQYF	TGTGCCAGCAGTTTATCTGGGTCCCTTAGCGACGAGCAGTACTTC
TRBJ2-7	-	many	TRBV11-3	CASSPPGQSEQYF	TGTGCCAGCAGCCCCCCGGGACAATCCGAGCAGTACTTC
TRBJ2-1	-	few	TRBV9	CASSVEGERYNEQFF	TGTGCCAGCAGCGTAGAGGGGGAGAGGTACAATGAGCAGTTCTTC
TRBJ1-4	TRBD1	few	TRBV5-1	CASSLQGGGEKLFF	TGCGCCAGCAGCTTGCAGGGGGGCGGTGAAAAACTGTTTTTT
TRBJ2-2	-	few	TRBV7-2	CASSLDRRGGTGELFF	TGTGCCAGCAGCTTAGACCGGCGGGGTGGGACCGGGGAGCTGTTTTTT
TRBJ2-2	-	-	TRBV12-3/TRBV12-4	CASSLSPTVGELFF	TGTGCCAGCAGTTTATCACCGACAGTAGGGGAGCTGTTTTTT
TRBJ2-3	TRBD1	many	TRBV10-3	CAISESSGGDTDTQYF	TGTGCCATCAGTGAGTCGTCAGGGGGAGACACAGATACGCAGTATTTT
TRBJ2-3	-	many	TRBV2	CASSEVGGGQSTQYF	TGTGCCAGCAGTGAAGTAGGGGGGGGCCAAAGTACGCAGTATTTT
TRBJ1-5	-	many	TRBV10-1	CASSGHSNQPQHF	TGCGCCAGCAGTGGGCATAGCAATCAGCCCCAGCATTTT
TRBJ2-5	-	-	TRBV11-2	CASSFNAGSSETQYF	TGTGCCAGCAGCTTCAACGCAGGGAGTAGCGAGACCCAGTACTTC
TRBJ2-1	TRBD1	many	TRBV19	CASNRQGTYNEQFF	TGTGCCAGTAATCGACAGGGTACCTACAATGAGCAGTTCTTC
TRBJ2-7	-	few	TRBV7-9	CASSSIQGLGQYF	TGTGCCAGCAGCTCAATTCAGGGGCTAGGGCAGTACTTC
TRBJ1-1	-	-	TRBV5-1	CASKGGTANTEAFF	TGCGCCAGCAAGGGGGGAACAGCTAACACTGAAGCTTTCTTT
TRBJ2-3	-	many	TRBV9	CASTRDENTDTQYF	TGTGCCAGCACCAGGGATGAGAACACAGATACGCAGTATTTT
TRBJ1-6	-	-	TRBV12-3/TRBV12-4	CASSLTGGSYNSPLHF	TGTGCCAGCAGTTTGACAGGCGGCTCCTATAATTCACCCCTCCACTTT
TRBJ2-3	-	many	TRBV5-1	CASSLGSRRTDTQYF	TGCGCCAGCAGCTTGGGCAGCAGGCGCACAGATACGCAGTATTTT
TRBJ2-7	-	few	TRBV7-9	CASSPGRGTSYEQYF	TGTGCCAGCAGCCCAGGCAGGGGCACATCCTACGAGCAGTACTTC
TRBJ2-1	-	-	TRBV5-6	CASSLVVGQAYNEQFF	TGTGCCAGCAGCCTGGTTGTCGGCCAGGCCTACAATGAGCAGTTCTTC
TRBJ2-3	-	many	TRBV10-3	CAIIAGDTQYF	TGTGCCATCATTGCGGGAGATACGCAGTATTTT
TRBJ1-1	-	-	TRBV14	CASSQGIRERGEAFF	TGTGCCAGCAGCCAAGGCATACGGGAAAGGGGTGAAGCTTTCTTT
TRBJ2-7	-	-	TRBV5-1	CASSLVRSTYEQYF	TGCGCCAGCAGCTTGGTACGCAGCACCTACGAGCAGTACTTC
TRBJ1-1	TRBD1	many	TRBV7-2	CASSLRQGKVTEAFF	TGTGCCAGCAGCCTTCGACAGGGAAAGGTCACTGAAGCTTTCTTT
TRBJ2-3	-	many	TRBV29-1	CSVSFTDTQYF	TGCAGCGTTTCTTTTACAGATACGCAGTATTTT
TRBJ2-3	TRBD2	few	TRBV27	CASSSSSGAPSTDTQYF	TGTGCCAGCAGTTCAAGCAGCGGGGCCCCCAGCACAGATACGCAGTATTTT
TRBJ2-1	TRBD2	-	TRBV28	CASSSPRLGISGSPWGQFF	TGTGCCAGCAGTTCCCCCCGTTTGGGAATTAGCGGGAGCCCCTGGGGGCAGTTCTTC
TRBJ2-1	TRBD1	few	TRBV25-1	CATRQGRGNEQFF	TGTGCCACCCGACAGGGTAGGGGCAATGAGCAGTTCTTC
TRBJ2-3	TRBD2	-	TRBV20-1	CSAKVVAGSTDTQYF	TGCAGTGCTAAGGTGGTAGCGGGTAGCACAGATACGCAGTATTTT
TRBJ1-5	-	few	TRBV12-3/TRBV12-4	CASSLLGGGSNQPQHF	TGTGCCAGCAGCCTCTTGGGGGGCGGGAGCAATCAGCCCCAGCATTTT
TRBJ2-6	-	-	TRBV6-5	CASSYLASGANVLTF	TGTGCCAGCAGTTACTTGGCGTCTGGGGCCAACGTCCTGACTTTC
TRBJ2-7	TRBD1	many	TRBV2	CASSFSGTGYEQYF	TGTGCCAGCAGTTTCTCCGGGACAGGGTACGAGCAGTACTTC
TRBJ1-2	-	-	TRBV12-3/TRBV12-4	CASSFAETPYGYTF	TGTGCCAGCAGTTTTGCGGAGACCCCCTATGGCTACACCTTC
TRBJ1-4	-	-	TRBV12-3/TRBV12-4	CASRRGGPSNEKLFF	TGTGCCAGCAGGCGGGGGGGGCCCTCTAATGAAAAACTGTTTTTT
TRBJ2-1	TRBD1	few	TRBV3-1	CASSQDRGYRDNEQFF	TGTGCCAGCAGCCAGGACAGGGGGTACAGGGACAATGAGCAGTTCTTC
TRBJ2-5	TRBD2	few	TRBV11-2	CASSLGTSGGGAETQYF	TGTGCCAGCAGCCTAGGGACTAGCGGAGGGGGAGCGGAGACCCAGTACTTC
TRBJ1-1	-	many	TRBV4-3	CASSQDSGVGEAFF	TGCGCCAGCAGCCAAGACTCCGGGGTTGGCGAAGCTTTCTTT
TRBJ1-4	TRBD1	-	TRBV15	CATRRDRVQEKLFF	TGTGCCACCCGCCGGGACAGGGTACAGGAAAAACTGTTTTTT
TRBJ2-6	-	many	TRBV20-1	CSASRGSGANVLTF	TGCAGTGCTTCCCGAGGCTCTGGGGCCAACGTCCTGACTTTC
TRBJ1-1	-	-	TRBV4-2	CASSHLRTESRAEAFF	TGTGCCAGCAGCCACTTAAGGACAGAGTCACGCGCTGAAGCTTTCTTT
TRBJ2-1	-	many	TRBV30	CAWSWAAGQFF	TGTGCCTGGTCTTGGGCAGCGGGGCAGTTCTTC
TRBJ1-2	-	many	TRBV27	CASSSRQTYGYTF	TGTGCCAGCAGTTCCCGACAGACCTATGGCTACACCTTC
TRBJ1-1	-	few	TRBV7-9	CASSPRRAQTNTEAFF	TGTGCCAGCAGCCCCCGGAGGGCGCAGACGAACACTGAAGCTTTCTTT
TRBJ1-3	-	few	TRBV18	CASSPFTQNSGNTIYF	TGTGCCAGCTCACCCTTTACTCAAAACTCTGGAAACACCATATATTTT
TRBJ2-6	-	-	TRBV9	CASSVGLVSISGANVLTF	TGTGCCAGCAGCGTAGGGCTCGTTTCGATCTCTGGGGCCAACGTCCTGACTTTC
TRBJ2-5	-	many	TRBV28	CASSLRGSGLGWETQYF	TGTGCCAGCAGTTTACGGGGGTCGGGGTTAGGATGGGAGACCCAGTACTTC
TRBJ2-1	TRBD2	many	TRBV7-3	CASSLGLAGGQFHEQFF	TGTGCCAGCAGCTTAGGACTAGCGGGGGGGCAATTTCATGAGCAGTTCTTC
TRBJ2-2	-	many	TRBV29-1	CSVALANTGELFF	TGCAGCGTTGCACTGGCGAACACCGGGGAGCTGTTTTTT
TRBJ1-2	-	few	TRBV24-1	CATSDSQGNGYTF	TGTGCCACCAGTGATTCGCAGGGTAATGGCTACACCTTC
TRBJ2-1	-	few	TRBV27	CASSTTGKQFF	TGTGCCAGCAGTACTACAGGGAAGCAGTTCTTC
TRBJ2-3	-	many	TRBV3-1	CASSQDTYTDTQYF	TGTGCCAGCAGCCAAGATACCTACACAGATACGCAGTATTTT
TRBJ2-5	-	many	TRBV10-3	CAIRDTNRETQYF	TGTGCCATTCGGGACACCAACAGAGAGACCCAGTACTTC
TRBJ2-1	-	few	TRBV9	CASSVVRGKDEQFF	TGTGCCAGCAGCGTAGTAAGGGGGAAGGATGAGCAGTTCTTC
TRBJ2-6	TRBD1	many	TRBV12-3/TRBV12-4	CASSWTGRSGANVLTF	TGTGCCAGCAGTTGGACAGGGAGATCTGGGGCCAACGTCCTGACTTTC
TRBJ1-6	-	few	TRBV6-5	CASSYAGAYNSPLHF	TGTGCCAGCAGTTACGCCGGGGCATATAATTCACCCCTCCACTTT
TRBJ1-5	TRBD1	few	TRBV6-6	CASNEGQGTSNQPQHF	TGTGCCAGCAACGAAGGACAGGGGACAAGCAATCAGCCCCAGCATTTT
TRBJ1-1	-	many	TRBV29-1	CSVKARWGTEAFF	TGCAGCGTGAAGGCACGGTGGGGCACTGAAGCTTTCTTT
TRBJ1-1	TRBD1	-	TRBV2	CASTPRTGDTEAFF	TGTGCCAGCACGCCCAGGACAGGGGACACTGAAGCTTTCTTT
TRBJ2-5	-	many	TRBV10-3	CAISESGGVGETQYF	TGTGCCATCAGTGAGTCAGGGGGAGTCGGAGAGACCCAGTACTTC
TRBJ1-2	-	-	TRBV4-1	CASSKRGGEGYTF	TGCGCCAGCAGCAAAAGGGGGGGAGAAGGCTACACCTTC